Sequencing of this T cell receptor (beta chain) was carried out in a study of breast tumors, draining lymph nodes, adjacent tissues. TCRdb re-called the multiplex PCR reads with MiXCR, one entry per CDR3 protein. The table has about 89,000 distinct CDR3 sequences, over 25% seen once; the top ten hold around 8.1%. Germline values: CDR1 DFQATT, CDR2 SNEGSKA (reference sequence). This CDR3 has 14 amino acids. Trimming removed 0 bases from V and 12 bases from J, with 18 bases in between. This clonotype was detected ten times or more. Axillary draining lymph nodes of breast cancer patients supplied the node samples.

The clonotype comes from a female donor with breast cancer. Some clones in this sample may be carry-over from other donors' samples. What was sequenced was axillary lymph node tissue. V gene TRBV20-1 combines with J gene TRBJ2-1, with TRBD1 as a possible D gene (6 bases). The CDR3 coding sequence is TGCAGTGCTAGAGATGAGGGGGTAATTAGTGGGCAGTTCTTC. Protein: CSARDEGVISGQFF.